Sequencing of this TCR beta chain was carried out in a study of CD8 T cells in Susac syndrome. Looking at the study overall: Clinically active disease was present in 5 or 6 of the sequenced Susac syndrome patients. Roughly 8 of these patients were in remission.

Random-hexamer reverse transcription was applied to roughly 0.5 to 1 ug RNA. TCRdb reprocessed the immunoSEQ multiplex PCR reads with MiXCR, giving one entry per CDR3 protein. The sample shows about 210,000 distinct CDR3 sequences, approximately 94% of them seen only once. V was trimmed by 0 bases and J by 6 bases, leaving 7 bases between them. This CDR3 has 12 residues. The V gene's germline CDR1 is GTSNPN and CDR2 SVGIG (reference sequence). Negative isolation was used for CD8+ and CD4+ T cells, and FACS enrichment was applied to TEMRA cells. Sequences were obtained from CD4+ T cells from PBMCs. The chain has TRBV30 and TRBJ2-3; D possibly corresponds to TRBD2 (5 bases). The receptor was derived from a human donor with Susac syndrome. This chain's CDR3 is CAWSVRGDTQYF. The CDR3 DNA follows: TGTGCCTGGAGTGTACGAGGGGATACGCAGTATTTT.